This T cell receptor (beta chain) was captured in a study of long-term antiretroviral therapy in people with HIV. General study results and limits: Post-ART, diversity grew, though it stayed under transplant donor control levels.

They ran version v3.0 of the immunoSEQ assay at survey level. Some clones are missing from TCRdb's copy, which holds only in-frame ones; the method was immunoSEQ multiplex PCR. The sample lists about 20,000 clones, about 78% occurring once. Note on this clone: What it recognizes is unknown.

The CDR3 covers 15 residues. Trimming took 4 bases from V and 2 from J, leaving 12 bases between them. Germline V gives CDR1 MGHRA, CDR2 YSYEKL. Every donor had one or more pre-ART and two or more post-ART PBMC samples. The TCR comes from a woman aged 30 to 39 with HIV. The rearrangement joins TRBV4-1 to TRBJ2-1; no firm D call. Sequencing was performed on unsorted PBMCs, taken 2.9 years after starting antiretroviral therapy. The CDR3 reads CASSLDRSPYNEQFF. CDR3 sequence (DNA): TGCGCCAGCAGCCTCGACCGATCTCCCTACAATGAGCAGTTCTTC.